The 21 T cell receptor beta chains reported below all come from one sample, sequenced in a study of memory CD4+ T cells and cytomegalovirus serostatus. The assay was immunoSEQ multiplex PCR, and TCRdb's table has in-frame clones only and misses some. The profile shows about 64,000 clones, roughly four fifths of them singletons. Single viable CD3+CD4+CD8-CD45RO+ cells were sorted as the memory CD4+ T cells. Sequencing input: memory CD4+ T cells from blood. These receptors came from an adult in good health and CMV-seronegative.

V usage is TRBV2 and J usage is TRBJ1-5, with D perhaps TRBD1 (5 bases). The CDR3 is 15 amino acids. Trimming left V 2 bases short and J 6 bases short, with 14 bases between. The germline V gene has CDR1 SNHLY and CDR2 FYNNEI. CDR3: CASSELGGGSQPQHF. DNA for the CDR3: TGTGCCAGCAGTGAACTTGGTGGGGGGAGTCAGCCCCAGCATTTT.

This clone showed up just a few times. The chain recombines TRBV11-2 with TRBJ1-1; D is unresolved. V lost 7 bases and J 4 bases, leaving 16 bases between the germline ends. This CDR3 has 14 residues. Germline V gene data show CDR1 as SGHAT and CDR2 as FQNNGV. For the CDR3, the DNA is TGTGCCAGCACCGAAGGGTTTTATGGCACTGAAGCTTTCTTT. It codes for CASTEGFYGTEAFF.

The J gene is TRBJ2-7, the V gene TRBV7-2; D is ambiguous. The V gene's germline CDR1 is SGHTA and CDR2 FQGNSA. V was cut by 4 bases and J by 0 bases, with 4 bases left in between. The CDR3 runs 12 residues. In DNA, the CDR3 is TGTGCCAGCAGCTCAAACTCCTACGAGCAGTACTTC. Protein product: CASSSNSYEQYF.

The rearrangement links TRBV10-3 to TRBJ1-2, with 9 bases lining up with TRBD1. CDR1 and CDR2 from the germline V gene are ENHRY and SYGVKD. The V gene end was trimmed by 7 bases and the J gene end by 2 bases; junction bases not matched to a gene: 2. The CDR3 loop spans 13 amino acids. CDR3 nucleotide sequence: TGTGCCATCAAAGGGACAGGGAACTATGGCTACACCTTC. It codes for CAIKGTGNYGYTF.

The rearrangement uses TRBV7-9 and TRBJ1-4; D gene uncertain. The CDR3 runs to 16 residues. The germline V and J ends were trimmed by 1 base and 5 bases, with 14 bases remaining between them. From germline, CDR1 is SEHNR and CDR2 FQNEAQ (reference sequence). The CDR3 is CASSLGRTDLNEKLFF. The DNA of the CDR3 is TGTGCCAGCAGCTTAGGCAGGACCGATCTAAATGAAAAACTGTTTTTT.

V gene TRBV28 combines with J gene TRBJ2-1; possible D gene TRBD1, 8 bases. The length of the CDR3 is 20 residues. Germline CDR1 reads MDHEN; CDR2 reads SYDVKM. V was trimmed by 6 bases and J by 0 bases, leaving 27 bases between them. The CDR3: CASSPRGGQVTSSSYNEQFF. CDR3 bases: TGTGCCAGCAGCCCGAGGGGGGGACAGGTTACGAGTAGCTCCTACAATGAGCAGTTCTTC. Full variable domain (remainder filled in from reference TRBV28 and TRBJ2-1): DVKVTQSSRYLVKRTGEKVFLECVQDMDHENMFWYRQDPGLGLRLIYFSYDVKMKEKGDIPEGYSVSREKKERFSLILESASTNQTSMYLCASSPRGGQVTSSSYNEQFFGPGTRLTVL.

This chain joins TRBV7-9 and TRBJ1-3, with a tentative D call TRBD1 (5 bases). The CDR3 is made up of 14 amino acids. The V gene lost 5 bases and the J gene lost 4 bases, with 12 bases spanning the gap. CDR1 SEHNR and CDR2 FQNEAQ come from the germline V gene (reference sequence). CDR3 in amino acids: CASSRTISGNTIYF. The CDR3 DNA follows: TGTGCCAGCAGCCGGACAATTTCGGGAAACACCATATATTTT.

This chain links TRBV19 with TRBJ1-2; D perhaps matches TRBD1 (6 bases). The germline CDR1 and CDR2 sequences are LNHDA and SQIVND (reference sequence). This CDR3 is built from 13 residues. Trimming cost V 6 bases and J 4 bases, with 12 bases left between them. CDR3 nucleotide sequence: TGTGCCAGTAGATTGACAGGAGGCTATGGCTACACCTTC. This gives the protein CASRLTGGYGYTF.

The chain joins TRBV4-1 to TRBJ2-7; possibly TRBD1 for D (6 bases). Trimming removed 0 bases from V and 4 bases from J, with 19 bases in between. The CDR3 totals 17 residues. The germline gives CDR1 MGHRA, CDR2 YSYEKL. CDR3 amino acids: CASSQDSTGTVRYEQYF. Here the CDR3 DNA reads TGCGCCAGCAGCCAAGATTCTACAGGGACCGTAAGATACGAGCAGTACTTC.

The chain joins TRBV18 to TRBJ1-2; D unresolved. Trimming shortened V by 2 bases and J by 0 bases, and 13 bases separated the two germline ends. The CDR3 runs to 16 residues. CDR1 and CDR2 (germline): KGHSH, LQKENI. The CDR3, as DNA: TGTGCCAGCTCACCATTAGTACAGACTACTAACTATGGCTACACCTTC. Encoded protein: CASSPLVQTTNYGYTF.

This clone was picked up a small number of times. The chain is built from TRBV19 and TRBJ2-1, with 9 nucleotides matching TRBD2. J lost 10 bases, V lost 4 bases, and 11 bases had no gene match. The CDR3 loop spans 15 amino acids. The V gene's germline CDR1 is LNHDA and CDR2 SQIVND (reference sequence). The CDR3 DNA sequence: TGTGCCAGTAGTAGGTTAGCGGGGGACTCGTGGGAGCAGTTCTTC. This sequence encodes CASSRLAGDSWEQFF.

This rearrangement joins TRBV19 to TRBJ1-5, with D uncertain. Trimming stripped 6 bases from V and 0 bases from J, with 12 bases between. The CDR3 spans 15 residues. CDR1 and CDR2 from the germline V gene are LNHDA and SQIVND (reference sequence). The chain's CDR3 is CASSDWAYSNQPQHF. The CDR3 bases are TGTGCCAGTAGCGACTGGGCTTATAGCAATCAGCCCCAGCATTTT.

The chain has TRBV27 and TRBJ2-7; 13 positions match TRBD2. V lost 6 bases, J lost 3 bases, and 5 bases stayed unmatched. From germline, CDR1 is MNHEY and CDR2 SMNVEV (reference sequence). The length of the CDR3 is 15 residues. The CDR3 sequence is CASRSRTSGSYEQYF. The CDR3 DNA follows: TGTGCCAGCAGATCCCGGACTAGCGGGAGCTACGAGCAGTACTTC.

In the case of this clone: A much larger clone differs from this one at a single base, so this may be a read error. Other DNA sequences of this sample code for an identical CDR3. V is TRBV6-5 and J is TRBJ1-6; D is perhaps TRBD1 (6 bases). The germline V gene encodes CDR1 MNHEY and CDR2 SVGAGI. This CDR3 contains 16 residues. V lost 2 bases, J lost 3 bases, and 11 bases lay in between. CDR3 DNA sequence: TGTGCCAGCAGTTACGAGGGGGATAGCTATAATTCACCCCTCCACTTT. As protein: CASSYEGDSYNSPLHF.

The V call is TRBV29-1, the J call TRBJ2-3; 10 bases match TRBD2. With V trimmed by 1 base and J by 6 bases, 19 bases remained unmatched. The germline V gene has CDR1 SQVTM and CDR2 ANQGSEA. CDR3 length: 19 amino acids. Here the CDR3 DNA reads TGCAGCGTTGAAGCCCCCTTGTCTAGCGGGAGCACTAGCGAGGATACGCAGTATTTT. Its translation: CSVEAPLSSGSTSEDTQYF.

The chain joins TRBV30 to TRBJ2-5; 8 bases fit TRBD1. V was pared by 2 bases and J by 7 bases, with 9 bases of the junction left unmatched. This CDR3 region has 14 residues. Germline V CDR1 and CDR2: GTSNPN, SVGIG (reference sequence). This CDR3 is CAWSRQGAVWTQYF. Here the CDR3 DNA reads TGTGCCTGGAGTCGGCAGGGGGCGGTTTGGACCCAGTACTTC.

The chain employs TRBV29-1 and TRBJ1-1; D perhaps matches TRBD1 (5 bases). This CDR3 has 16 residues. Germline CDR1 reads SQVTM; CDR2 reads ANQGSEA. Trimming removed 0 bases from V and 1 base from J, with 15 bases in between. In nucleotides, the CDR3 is TGCAGCGTTGAAGATCTTGGGACCCCGGAGAACACTGAAGCTTTCTTT. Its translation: CSVEDLGTPENTEAFF.

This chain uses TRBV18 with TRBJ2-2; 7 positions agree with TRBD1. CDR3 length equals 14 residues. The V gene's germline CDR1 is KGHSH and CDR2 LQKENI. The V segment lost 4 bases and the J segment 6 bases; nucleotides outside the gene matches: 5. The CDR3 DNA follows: TGTGCCAGCTCACAATTCACAGGGGCCGGGGAGCTGTTTTTT. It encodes CASSQFTGAGELFF.

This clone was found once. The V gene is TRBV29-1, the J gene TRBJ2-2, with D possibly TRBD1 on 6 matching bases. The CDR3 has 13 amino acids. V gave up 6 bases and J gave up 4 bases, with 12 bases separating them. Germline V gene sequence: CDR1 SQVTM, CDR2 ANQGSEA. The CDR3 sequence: CSVRTVPTGELFF. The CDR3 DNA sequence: TGCAGCGTCCGGACAGTCCCCACCGGGGAGCTGTTTTTT.

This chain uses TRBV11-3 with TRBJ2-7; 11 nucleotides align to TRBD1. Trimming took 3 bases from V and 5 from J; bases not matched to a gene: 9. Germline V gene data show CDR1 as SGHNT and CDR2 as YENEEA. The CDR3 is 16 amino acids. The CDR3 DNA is TGTGCCAGCAGCTTGGGCACCGGGACAGGGGGGCACGAGCAGTACTTC. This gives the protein CASSLGTGTGGHEQYF. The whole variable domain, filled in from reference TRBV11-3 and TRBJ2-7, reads EAGVVQSPRYKIIEKKQPVAFWCNPISGHNTLYWYLQNLGQGPELLIRYENEEAVDDSQLPKDRFSAERLKGVDSTLKIQPAELGDSAVYLCASSLGTGTGGHEQYFGPGTRLTVT.

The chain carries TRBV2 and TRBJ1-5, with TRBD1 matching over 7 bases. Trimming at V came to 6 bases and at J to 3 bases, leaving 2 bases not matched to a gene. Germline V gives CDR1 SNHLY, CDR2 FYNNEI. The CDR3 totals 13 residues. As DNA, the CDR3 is TGTGCCAGCAGCAGGGGGAACAATCAGCCCCAGCATTTT. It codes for CASSRGNNQPQHF.